This TCR beta chain was sequenced during a study of a mutant IDH1 vaccine in newly diagnosed glioma. At the level of the study: There were eight vaccinations for patients, given in weeks 1, 3, 5, 7, 11, 15, 19 and 23. Every participant had undergone radiotherapy, temozolomide, or both before, and most underwent both. Study-level points and caveats: Any relationship between pseudoprogression and changes in top peripheral T cell clonotypes seemed absent. In roughly 93% of patients, immune responses induced by the vaccine occurred.

Trimming took 5 bases from V and 3 from J; bases not matched to a gene: 1. Germline-derived CDR1 and CDR2 are MGHDK and SYGVNS. This CDR3 has 13 residues. Assay: immunoSEQ multiplex PCR; the TCRdb copy retains only in-frame clones and omits some. Of fewer than 35,000 clones in the sample, around 58% were seen once. The time point is: week 5, during vaccination. Vaccination comprised doses that each held 300 ug of mutant IDH1 20-mer peptide, plus topical imiquimod. Remarks on this clone: Its antigen is unidentified.

V gene TRBV25-1 combines with J gene TRBJ1-3; 7 bases agree with TRBD1. This clonotype was obtained from a woman under 30 with glioma. The sequenced sample was PBMCs, obtained from a glioma patient whose treatment included an IDH1 peptide vaccine. CDR3 in DNA: TGTGCCAGCAGTAACAGGGGTGGAAACACCATATATTTT. Residues: CASSNRGGNTIYF.